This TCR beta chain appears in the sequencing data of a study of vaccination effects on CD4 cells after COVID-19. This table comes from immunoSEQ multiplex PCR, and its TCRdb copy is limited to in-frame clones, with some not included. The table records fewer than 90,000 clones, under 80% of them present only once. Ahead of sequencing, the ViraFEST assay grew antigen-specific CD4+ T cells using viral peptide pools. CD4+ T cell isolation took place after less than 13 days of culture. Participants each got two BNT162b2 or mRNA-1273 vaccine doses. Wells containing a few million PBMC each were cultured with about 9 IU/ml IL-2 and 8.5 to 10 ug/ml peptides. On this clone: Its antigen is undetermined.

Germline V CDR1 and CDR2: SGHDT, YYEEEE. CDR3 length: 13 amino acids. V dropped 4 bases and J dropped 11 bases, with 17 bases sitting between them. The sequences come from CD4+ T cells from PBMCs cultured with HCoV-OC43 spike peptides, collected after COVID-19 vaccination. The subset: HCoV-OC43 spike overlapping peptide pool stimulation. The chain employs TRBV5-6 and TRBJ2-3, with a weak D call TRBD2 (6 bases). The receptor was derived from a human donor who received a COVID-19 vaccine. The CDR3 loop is CASSENREVGQYF. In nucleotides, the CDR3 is TGTGCCAGCAGCGAGAATAGGGAGGTTGGGCAGTATTTT.